Following are 10 T cell receptor beta chains from one sample sequenced in a study of PD-1 blockade in mismatch repair-deficient tumors. Produced via immunoSEQ multiplex PCR; TCRdb's table is partial and in-frame only. In the table there are more than 95,000 clones, 70% to 90% of which are singletons. Sequences were derived from peripheral blood, sampled 44 weeks after starting pembrolizumab. These receptors all stem from an adult with mismatch repair-deficient cancer.

This rearrangement joins TRBV5-6 to TRBJ2-1, with D perhaps being TRBD1 or TRBD2 (5 bases each). The CDR3 loop spans 16 amino acids. The V end was cut by 3 bases, the J end by 5 bases, with 18 bases between. Germline CDR1 SGHDT, CDR2 YYEEEE. Here the CDR3 reads CASSWGTSFIHNEQFF. The DNA for the CDR3 is TGTGCCAGCAGCTGGGGCACTAGTTTTATCCACAATGAGCAGTTCTTC.

This chain joins TRBV19 and TRBJ2-7; perhaps TRBD1 as D (7 bases). The CDR3 spans 15 residues. Per germline, CDR1 LNHDA and CDR2 SQIVND (reference sequence). Trimming took off 5 bases at V and 5 bases at J, with 19 bases between the two ends. CDR3 nucleotide sequence: TGTGCCAGTAGTCCACCCCAGGGGGGTGTGAACGAGCAGTACTTC. Translation gives CASSPPQGGVNEQYF. The entire variable domain, with the rest obtained from reference TRBV19 and TRBJ2-7, is as follows: DGGITQSPKYLFRKEGQNVTLSCEQNLNHDAMYWYRQDPGQGLRLIYYSQIVNDFQKGDIAEGYSVSREKKESFPLTVTSAQKNPTAFYLCASSPPQGGVNEQYFGPGTRLTVT.

On this clone: Within the sample, other DNA sequences also encode this same CDR3. This chain uses TRBV5-4 with TRBJ2-6; no definite D call. Trimming removed 2 bases at V and 2 bases at J, with 8 bases between. The CDR3 is 15 amino acids. Germline CDR1 is SGHNT and CDR2 is YYREEE (reference sequence). CDR3 sequence reads: CASSLGLTGANVLTF. The CDR3 DNA reads TGTGCCAGCAGCTTAGGGCTTACTGGGGCCAACGTCCTGACTTTC.

V gene TRBV4-1 combines with J gene TRBJ1-3; D is uncertain. The V gene lost 3 bases and the J gene lost 2 bases, with 14 bases spanning the gap. The CDR3 runs 16 residues. Germline loops: CDR1 MGHRA, CDR2 YSYEKL. CDR3 region: CASSHLTLKPGNTIYF. DNA of the CDR3: TGCGCCAGCAGCCACCTTACCCTAAAGCCTGGAAACACCATATATTTT.

The V and J genes are TRBV18 and TRBJ1-3; 7 bases fit TRBD1. Germline CDR1 and CDR2: KGHSH and LQKENI. V shed 2 bases and J 0 bases; nucleotides not matched to a gene: 10. The CDR3 loop spans 18 amino acids. CDR3 in amino acids: CASSPWIPGQSSGNTIYF. CDR3 sequence (DNA): TGTGCCAGCTCACCATGGATACCGGGACAGAGCTCTGGAAACACCATATATTTT.

The sample holds a few counts of this clone. The rearrangement links TRBV6-6 to TRBJ2-7; 11 nucleotides align to TRBD2. The trim removed 5 bases at V and 4 bases at J, leaving 4 bases unmatched. Germline V gives CDR1 MNHNY, CDR2 SVGAGI (reference sequence). This CDR3 is built from 14 residues. For the CDR3, the DNA is TGTGCCAGCAGTGCGGGACTAGCGGCGTACGAGCAGTACTTC. It specifies CASSAGLAAYEQYF.

The J gene is TRBJ1-1, the V gene TRBV30, with D maybe TRBD1 (5 bases). Germline assignment: CDR1 GTSNPN and CDR2 SVGIG (reference sequence). The CDR3 runs 12 residues. V gave up 0 bases and J gave up 6 bases, with 8 bases separating them. CDR3 amino acids: CAWSVRDAEAFF. CDR3 DNA: TGTGCCTGGAGTGTAAGGGACGCTGAAGCTTTCTTT.

This chain connects TRBV14 to TRBJ2-1; 9 bases agree with TRBD2. V dropped 4 bases and J dropped 5; count of bases not matched to a gene: 3. Germline CDR1 SGHDN, CDR2 FVKESK. This CDR3 has 14 residues. The CDR3 DNA reads as TGTGCCAGCAGCCGGCTAGCGGGGAACAATGAGCAGTTCTTC. Its translation is CASSRLAGNNEQFF. Looking up the rest from reference TRBV14 and TRBJ2-1 gives the full variable domain: EAGVTQFPSHSVIEKGQTVTLRCDPISGHDNLYWYRRVMGKEIKFLLHFVKESKQDESGMPNNRFLAERTGGTYSTLKVQPAELEDSGVYFCASSRLAGNNEQFFGPGTRLTVL.

The genes are TRBV27 and TRBJ1-5; 8 nucleotides line up with TRBD1. V lost 4 bases and J lost 4; bases outside the gene matches: 9. This CDR3 region has 16 residues. Germline-derived CDR1 and CDR2 are MNHEY and SMNVEV (reference sequence). The CDR3 spells CASSSINRGINQPQHF. The CDR3 coding sequence is TGTGCCAGCAGTTCGATAAACAGGGGGATTAATCAGCCCCAGCATTTT.

The chain employs TRBV13 and TRBJ2-1, with 10 bases matching TRBD1. Germline V CDR1 and CDR2: PRHDT, FYEKMQ (reference sequence). There are 15 residues in the CDR3. V dropped 5 bases and J dropped 7; count of bases not matched to a gene: 8. CDR3 amino acids: CASSETGGFLNEQFF. The CDR3, as DNA: TGTGCCAGCAGCGAGACAGGGGGCTTCTTGAATGAGCAGTTCTTC.